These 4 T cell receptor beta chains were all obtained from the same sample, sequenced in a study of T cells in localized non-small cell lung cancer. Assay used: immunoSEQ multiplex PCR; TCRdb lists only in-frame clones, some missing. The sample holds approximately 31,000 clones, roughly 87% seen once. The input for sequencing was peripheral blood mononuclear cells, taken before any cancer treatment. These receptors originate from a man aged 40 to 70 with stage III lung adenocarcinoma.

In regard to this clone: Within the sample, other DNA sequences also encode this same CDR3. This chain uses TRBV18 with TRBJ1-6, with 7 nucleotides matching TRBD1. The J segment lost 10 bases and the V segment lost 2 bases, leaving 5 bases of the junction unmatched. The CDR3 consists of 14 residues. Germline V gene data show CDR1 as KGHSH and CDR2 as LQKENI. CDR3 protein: CASSPTGERSPLHF. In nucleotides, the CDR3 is TGTGCCAGCTCACCAACAGGGGAACGGTCACCCCTCCACTTT. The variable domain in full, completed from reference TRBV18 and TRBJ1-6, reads NAGVMQNPRHLVRRRGQEARLRCSPMKGHSHVYWYRQLPEEGLKFMVYLQKENIIDESGMPKERFSAEFPKEGPSILRIQQVVRGDSAAYFCASSPTGERSPLHFGNGTRLTVT.

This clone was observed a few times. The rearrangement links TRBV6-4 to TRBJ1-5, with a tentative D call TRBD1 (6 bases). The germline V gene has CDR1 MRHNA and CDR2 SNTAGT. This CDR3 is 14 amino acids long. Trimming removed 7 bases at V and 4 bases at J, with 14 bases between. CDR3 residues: CASTPNRVNQPQHF. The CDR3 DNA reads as TGTGCCAGCACCCCCAACAGGGTTAATCAGCCCCAGCATTTT.

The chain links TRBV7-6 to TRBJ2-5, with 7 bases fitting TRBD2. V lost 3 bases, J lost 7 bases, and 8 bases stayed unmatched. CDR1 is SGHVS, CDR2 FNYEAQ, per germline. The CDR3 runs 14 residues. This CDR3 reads CASSFPLAEGTQYF. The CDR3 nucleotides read TGTGCCAGCAGCTTTCCGCTAGCGGAAGGGACCCAGTACTTC.

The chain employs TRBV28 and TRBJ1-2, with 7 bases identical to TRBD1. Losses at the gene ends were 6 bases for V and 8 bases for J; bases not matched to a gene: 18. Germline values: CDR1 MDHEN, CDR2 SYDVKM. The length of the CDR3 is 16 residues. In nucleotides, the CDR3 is TGTGCCAGCAGAAGCCCGGGACAGCGACGTCTCGGGGGCTACACCTTC. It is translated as CASRSPGQRRLGGYTF.